This T cell receptor beta chain stems from a study of cytomegalovirus exposure and HLA in healthy donors. Study-level background: The roughly 670 first-cohort repertoires shared a platform with the approximately 120 validation repertoires, as reported in a later analysis.

The germline V gene encodes CDR1 SGHRS and CDR2 YFSETQ. The CDR3 is 16 amino acids. V lost 2 bases, J lost 0 bases, and 5 bases stayed unmatched. The assay was immunoSEQ multiplex PCR, and TCRdb's table has in-frame clones only and misses some. There are some 90,000 clones in the sample; around 85% occur only once, and around 3.9% lies in the top ten. Study findings and constraints: Rare TCR sequences predominated, though certain public TCRs were found in many donors. In vitro testing confirmed a few CMV-associated chains as specific for CMV antigens.

Comments on this clone: Its antigen is undetermined.

The clonotype was recovered from a woman under 40 in good health and CMV-seronegative. Sequenced: PBMCs. This sequence joins TRBV5-1 and TRBJ1-3; 7 bases are shared with TRBD1. The CDR3 loop reads CASSLGGSSSGNTIYF. CDR3 nucleotides: TGCGCCAGCAGCTTAGGGGGCTCTAGCTCTGGAAACACCATATATTTT. Looking up the rest from reference TRBV5-1 and TRBJ1-3 gives the full variable domain: KAGVTQTPRYLIKTRGQQVTLSCSPISGHRSVSWYQQTPGQGLQFLFEYFSETQRNKGNFPGRFSGRQFSNSRSEMNVSTLELGDSALYLCASSLGGSSSGNTIYFGEGSWLTVV.